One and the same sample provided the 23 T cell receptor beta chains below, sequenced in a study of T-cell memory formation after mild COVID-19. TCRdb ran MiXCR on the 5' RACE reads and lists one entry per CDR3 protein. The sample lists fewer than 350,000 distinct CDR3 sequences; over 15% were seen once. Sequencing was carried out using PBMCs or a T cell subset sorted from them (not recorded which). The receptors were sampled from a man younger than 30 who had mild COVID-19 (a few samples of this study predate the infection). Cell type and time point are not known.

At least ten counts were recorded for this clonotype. Here the CDR3 reads CASSRDHSNQPQHF. CDR3 DNA: TGTGCCAGCAGTCGGGACCATAGCAATCAGCCCCAGCATTTT. The rearrangement joins TRBV12-3 or TRBV12-4 to TRBJ1-5; possibly TRBD1 for D (5 bases). The V end was cut by 5 bases, the J end by 0 bases, with 8 bases between. The CDR3 totals 14 residues.

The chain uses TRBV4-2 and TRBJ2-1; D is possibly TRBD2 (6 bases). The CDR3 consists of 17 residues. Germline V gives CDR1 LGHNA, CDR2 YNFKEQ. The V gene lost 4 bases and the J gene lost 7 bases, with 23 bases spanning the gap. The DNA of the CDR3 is TGTGCCAGCAGCCTATTAGAGGTGGGCGGGGAAAAAAATGAGCAGTTCTTC. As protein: CASSLLEVGGEKNEQFF.

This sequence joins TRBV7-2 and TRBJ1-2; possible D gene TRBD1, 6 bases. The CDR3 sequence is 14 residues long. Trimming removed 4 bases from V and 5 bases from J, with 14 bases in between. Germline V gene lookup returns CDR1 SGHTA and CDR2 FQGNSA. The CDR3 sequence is CASSSLTGLYGYTF. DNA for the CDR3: TGTGCCAGCAGCTCCCTTACAGGGCTTTATGGCTACACCTTC.

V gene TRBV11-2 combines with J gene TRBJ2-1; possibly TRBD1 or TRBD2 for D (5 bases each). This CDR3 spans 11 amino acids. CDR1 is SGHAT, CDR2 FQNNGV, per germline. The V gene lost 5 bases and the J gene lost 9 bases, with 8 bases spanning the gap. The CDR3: CASSGAGEQFF. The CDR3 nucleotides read TGTGCCAGCAGCGGGGCGGGTGAGCAGTTCTTC.

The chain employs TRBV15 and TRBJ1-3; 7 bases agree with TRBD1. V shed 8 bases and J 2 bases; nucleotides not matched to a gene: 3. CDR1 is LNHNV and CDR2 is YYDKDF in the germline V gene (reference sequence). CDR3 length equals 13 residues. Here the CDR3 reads CATGQGAGNTIYF. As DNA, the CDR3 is TGTGCCACCGGGCAGGGGGCTGGAAACACCATATATTTT.

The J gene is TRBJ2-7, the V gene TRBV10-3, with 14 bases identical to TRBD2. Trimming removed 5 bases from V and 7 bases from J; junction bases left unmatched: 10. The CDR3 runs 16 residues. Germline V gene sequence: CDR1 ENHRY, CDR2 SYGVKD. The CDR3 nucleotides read TGTGCCATCAGTTTTTATGGACTAGCGGGGGGAGGTGAGCAGTACGTC. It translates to CAISFYGLAGGGEQYV.

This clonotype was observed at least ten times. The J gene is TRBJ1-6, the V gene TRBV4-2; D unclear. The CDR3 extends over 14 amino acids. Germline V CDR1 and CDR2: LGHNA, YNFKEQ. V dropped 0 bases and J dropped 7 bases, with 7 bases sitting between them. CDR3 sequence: CASSQDGENSPLHF. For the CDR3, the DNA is TGTGCCAGCAGCCAAGACGGGGAAAATTCACCCCTCCACTTT.

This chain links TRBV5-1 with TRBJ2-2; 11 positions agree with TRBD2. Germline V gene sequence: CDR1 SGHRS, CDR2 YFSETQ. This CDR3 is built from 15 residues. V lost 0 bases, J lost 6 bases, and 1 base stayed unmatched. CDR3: CASSLGLAGPGELFF. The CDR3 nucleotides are TGCGCCAGCAGCTTGGGACTAGCGGGGCCCGGGGAGCTGTTTTTT.

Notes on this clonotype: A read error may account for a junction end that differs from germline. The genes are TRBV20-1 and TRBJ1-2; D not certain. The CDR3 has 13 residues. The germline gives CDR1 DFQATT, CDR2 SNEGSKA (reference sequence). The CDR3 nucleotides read TGCAGTTCTAACGCCCAACACTTTTATGGCTACACCTTT. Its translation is CSSNAQHFYGYTF.

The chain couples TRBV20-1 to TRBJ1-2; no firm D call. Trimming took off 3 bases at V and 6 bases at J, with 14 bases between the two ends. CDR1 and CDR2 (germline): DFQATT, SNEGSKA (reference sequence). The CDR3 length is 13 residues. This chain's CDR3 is CSASLHLVNGYTF. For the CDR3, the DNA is TGCAGTGCTAGTCTACACCTGGTCAATGGCTACACCTTC.

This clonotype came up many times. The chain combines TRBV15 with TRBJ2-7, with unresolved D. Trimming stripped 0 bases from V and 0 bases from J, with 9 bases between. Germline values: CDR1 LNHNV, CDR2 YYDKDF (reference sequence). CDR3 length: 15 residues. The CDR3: CATSRDGLASYEQYV. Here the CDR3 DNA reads TGTGCCACCAGCAGAGATGGGTTAGCCTCCTACGAGCAGTACGTC.

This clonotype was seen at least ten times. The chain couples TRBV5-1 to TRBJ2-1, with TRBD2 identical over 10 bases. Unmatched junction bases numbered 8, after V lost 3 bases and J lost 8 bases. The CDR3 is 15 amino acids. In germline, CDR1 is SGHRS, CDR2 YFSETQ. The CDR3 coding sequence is TGCGCCAGCAGCTACACCGGGACTAGCGCCGATGAGCAGTTCTTC. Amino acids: CASSYTGTSADEQFF.

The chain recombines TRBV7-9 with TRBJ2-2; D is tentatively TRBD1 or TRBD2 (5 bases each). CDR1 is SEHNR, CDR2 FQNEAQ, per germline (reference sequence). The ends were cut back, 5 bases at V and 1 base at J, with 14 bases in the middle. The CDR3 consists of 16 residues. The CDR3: CASSRPPGRNTGELFF. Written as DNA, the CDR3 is TGTGCCAGCAGCCGACCACCGGGACGGAACACCGGGGAGCTGTTTTTT.

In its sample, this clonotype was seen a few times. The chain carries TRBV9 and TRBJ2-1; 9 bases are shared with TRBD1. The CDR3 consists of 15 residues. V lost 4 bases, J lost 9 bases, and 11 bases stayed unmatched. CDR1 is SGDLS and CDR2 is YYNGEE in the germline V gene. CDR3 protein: CASSNRGQGRSEQFF. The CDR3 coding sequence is TGTGCCAGCAGCAACAGGGGGCAGGGGAGGAGTGAGCAGTTCTTC.

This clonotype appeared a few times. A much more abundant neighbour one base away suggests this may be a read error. The CDR3 DNA follows: TGTGCCAGCAGCTTGGGACAGGGGATTGAAGCTTTCTTT. It encodes CASSLGQGIEAFF. The chain joins TRBV5-6 to TRBJ1-1, with 8 bases aligning to TRBD1. This CDR3 spans 13 amino acids. Germline V lookup: CDR1 SGHDT, CDR2 YYEEEE. Losses at the gene ends were 0 bases for V and 7 bases for J; bases not matched to a gene: 2.

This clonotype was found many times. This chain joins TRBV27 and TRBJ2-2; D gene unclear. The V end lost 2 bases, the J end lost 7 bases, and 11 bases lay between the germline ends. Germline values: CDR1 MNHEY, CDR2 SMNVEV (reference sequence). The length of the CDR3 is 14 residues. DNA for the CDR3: TGTGCCAGCAGTTTAGGACCTGGACGCGGGGAGCTGTTTTTT. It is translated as CASSLGPGRGELFF.

The CDR3 here is CASSVDRFGGFTYNEKLFF. CDR3 DNA: TGTGCCAGCAGCGTGGACAGGTTTGGGGGTTTCACCTATAATGAAAAACTGTTTTTT. This chain links TRBV7-9 with TRBJ1-4, with 7 bases fitting TRBD1. V shed 5 bases and J 4 bases; nucleotides not matched to a gene: 19. The CDR3 extends over 19 amino acids. Germline CDR1 is SEHNR and CDR2 is FQNEAQ (reference sequence). Using reference TRBV7-9 and TRBJ1-4 for the parts outside the CDR3, the full variable domain is DTGVSQNPRHKITKRGQNVTFRCDPISEHNRLYWYRQTLGQGPEFLTYFQNEAQLEKSRLLSDRFSAERPKGSFSTLEIQRTEQGDSAMYLCASSVDRFGGFTYNEKLFFGSGTQLSVL.

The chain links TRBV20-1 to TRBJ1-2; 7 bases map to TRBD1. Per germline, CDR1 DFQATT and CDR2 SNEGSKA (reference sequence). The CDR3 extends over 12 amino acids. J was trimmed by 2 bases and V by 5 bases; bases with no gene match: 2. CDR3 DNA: TGCAGTGCTGGGACAGCAAACTATGGCTACACCTTC. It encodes CSAGTANYGYTF.

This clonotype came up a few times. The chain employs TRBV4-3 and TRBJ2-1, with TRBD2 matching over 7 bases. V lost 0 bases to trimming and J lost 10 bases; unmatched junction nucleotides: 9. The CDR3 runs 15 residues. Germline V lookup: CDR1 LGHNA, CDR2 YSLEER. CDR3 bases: TGCGCCAGCAGCCAAGAGTCCGCGGGGGTAATGGAGCAGTTCTTC. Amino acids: CASSQESAGVMEQFF.

The CDR3 DNA sequence: TGTGCCAGCAGTGATGTAGGGGGGAGGTACACTGAAGCTTTCTTT. Protein sequence: CASSDVGGRYTEAFF. The chain is built from TRBV2 and TRBJ1-1, with D maybe TRBD1 (6 bases). V gave up 3 bases and J gave up 3 bases, with 14 bases separating them. Germline V gene lookup returns CDR1 SNHLY and CDR2 FYNNEI. This CDR3 spans 15 amino acids. Full variable domain (missing parts from reference TRBV2 and TRBJ1-1): EPEVTQTPSHQVTQMGQEVILRCVPISNHLYFYWYRQILGQKVEFLVSFYNNEISEKSEIFDDQFSVERPDGSNFTLKIRSTKLEDSAMYFCASSDVGGRYTEAFFGQGTRLTVV.

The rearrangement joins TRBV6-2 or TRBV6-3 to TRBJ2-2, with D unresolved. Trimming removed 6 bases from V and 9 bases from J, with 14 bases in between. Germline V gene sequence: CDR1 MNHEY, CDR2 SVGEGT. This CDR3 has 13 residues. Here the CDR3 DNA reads TGTGCCAGCAGGGGCCCCCTTATCAGGGAGCTGTTTTTT. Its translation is CASRGPLIRELFF.

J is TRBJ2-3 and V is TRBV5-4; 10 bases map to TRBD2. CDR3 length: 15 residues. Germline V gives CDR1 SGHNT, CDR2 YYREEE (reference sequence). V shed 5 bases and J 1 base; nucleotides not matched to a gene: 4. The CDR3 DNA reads TGTGCCAGCAGACCCGGGACTAGCGGCACAGATACGCAGTATTTT. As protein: CASRPGTSGTDTQYF.

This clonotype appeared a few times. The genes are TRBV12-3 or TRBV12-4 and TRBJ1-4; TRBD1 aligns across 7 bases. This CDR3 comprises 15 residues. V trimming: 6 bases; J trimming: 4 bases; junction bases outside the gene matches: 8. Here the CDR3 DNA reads TGTGCCAGCAGCCTGGACAGGCCCTATAATGAAAAACTGTTTTTT. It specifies CASSLDRPYNEKLFF.